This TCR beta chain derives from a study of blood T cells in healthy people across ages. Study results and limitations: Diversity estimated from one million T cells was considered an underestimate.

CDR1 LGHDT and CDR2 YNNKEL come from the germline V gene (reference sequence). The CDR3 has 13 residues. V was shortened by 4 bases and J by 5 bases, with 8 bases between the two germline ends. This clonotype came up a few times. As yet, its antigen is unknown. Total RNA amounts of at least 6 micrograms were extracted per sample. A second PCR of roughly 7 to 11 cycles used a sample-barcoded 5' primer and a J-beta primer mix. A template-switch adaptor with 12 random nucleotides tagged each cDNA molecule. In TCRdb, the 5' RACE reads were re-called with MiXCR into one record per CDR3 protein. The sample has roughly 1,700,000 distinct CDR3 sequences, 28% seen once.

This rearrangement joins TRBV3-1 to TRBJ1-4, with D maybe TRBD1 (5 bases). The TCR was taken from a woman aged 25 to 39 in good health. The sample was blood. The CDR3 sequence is CASSRDYNEKLFF. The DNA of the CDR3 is TGTGCCAGCAGCCGGGACTACAATGAAAAACTGTTTTTT.